This TCR beta chain was sequenced in a study of blood T cell repertoires in COVID-19. Whole-study context: Collection of acute and convalescent COVID-19 samples took place in the United States, Italy and Spain. T cells, B-cell-depleted T cells, or PBMCs supplied cDNA or gDNA.

The method was immunoSEQ multiplex PCR; TCRdb's version includes in-frame clones alone and lacks a portion of them. The top ten hold roughly 11% of the sample, which has about 120,000 clones, roughly 85% seen once. The CDR3 spans 16 residues. Germline lookup yields CDR1 KGHSH and CDR2 LQKENI. With 0 bases removed from V and 0 bases from J, the gap between germline ends came to 12 bases. This sequence joins TRBV18 and TRBJ2-7, with D hard to call. Sequencing was carried out using peripheral blood. The sequence was obtained from an elderly man with acute or convalescent COVID-19. The CDR3 reads CASSPPRRRSSYEQYF. In nucleotides, the CDR3 is TGTGCCAGCTCACCACCTCGGCGTAGGAGCTCCTACGAGCAGTACTTC.